This is a list of T cell receptor beta chains from one sample in a study of monozygotic twins with inflammatory bowel disease. TCRdb reprocessed the 5' RACE reads and reports one entry per CDR3 protein, with no DNA. Its clone listing holds 150,000 to 200,000 distinct CDR3 sequences. The specimen was blood. The source is a human donor with ulcerative colitis or Crohn's disease, or a healthy co-twin of an affected twin (not recorded which). Each CDR3 is given with its conserved first and last residue. The order of the fields is J gene, V gene, CDR3 protein.

TRBJ2-5 | TRBV5-6 | CASSLSLLQETQYF
TRBJ2-3 | TRBV9 | CASSVARQGTRTDTQYF
TRBJ2-7 | TRBV4-1 | CASSQASHGEQYF
TRBJ1-4 | TRBV28 | CASSPGQTTGKLFF
TRBJ2-1 | TRBV23-1 | CASSGTPHNEQFF
TRBJ2-7 | TRBV7-2 | CASSLVFGGTPYEQYF
TRBJ1-6 | TRBV3-1 | CASSQGTQWRPLHF
TRBJ2-5 | TRBV24-1 | CATSLAGASETQYF
TRBJ2-3 | TRBV19 | CASRPGQGMQYF
TRBJ2-1 | TRBV24-1 | CATSGGSYNEQFF
TRBJ2-1 | TRBV12-3/TRBV12-4 | CAGGRSERRDNEQFF
TRBJ2-1 | TRBV7-2 | CASRSSGGVFNEQFF
TRBJ2-2 | TRBV29-1 | CSVRTGGTNTGELFF
TRBJ2-2 | TRBV27 | CASKTSPAPGELFF
TRBJ1-1 | TRBV7-9 | CASSSQGGRTEAFF
TRBJ1-6 | TRBV6-1 | CASAGSSYNSPLHF
TRBJ2-1 | TRBV19 | CASSIPAGGPSKQFF
TRBJ2-1 | TRBV20-1 | CSAREYRSGIDNEQFF
TRBJ1-3 | TRBV7-2 | CAEGLSGNTIYF
TRBJ2-1 | TRBV6-5 | CASRAGTAIFFYEQFF